Listed below are T cell receptor beta chains from one sample, sequenced in a study of vaccination and CD4 T cells after COVID-19. TCRdb called the PCR reads again in MiXCR, with one record for every CDR3 protein. The table includes roughly 11,000 distinct CDR3 sequences, 45% to 55% detected once. Their antigens remain unidentified. The sample here was cultured CD4+ T cells from blood, taken after SARS-CoV-2 vaccination. All receptors derive from a human donor with COVID-19. CDR3s include the opening cysteine and the closing phenylalanine or tryptophan. A D gene is named only where the DNA matches it firmly. Only some rows state a clone size, as once, few, many or a class for expanded clones.

TRBV20-1	-	TRBJ2-1	-	CSASRAGGPYNEQFF	TGCAGTGCTAGTAGAGCCGGGGGCCCTTACAATGAGCAGTTCTTC
TRBV12-3/TRBV12-4	-	TRBJ1-1	-	CASSSRTVMNTEAFF	TGTGCCAGCAGTTCGAGGACAGTTATGAACACTGAAGCTTTCTTT
TRBV4-1	-	TRBJ2-2	TRBD2	CASSLLRGGGTGTGELFF	TGCGCCAGCAGCCTCTTAAGGGGCGGGGGGACTGGGACCGGGGAGCTGTTTTTT
TRBV7-2	few	TRBJ2-5	TRBD1	CASGGTGGSGVETQYF	TGTGCCAGCGGGGGGACAGGGGGCTCAGGAGTAGAGACCCAGTACTTC
TRBV6-1	-	TRBJ1-2	TRBD1	CASRPPGGRGAYGYTF	TGTGCCAGCAGACCCCCAGGGGGAAGGGGAGCCTATGGCTACACCTTC
TRBV7-2	-	TRBJ1-6	-	CASRTSGAFSYNSPLHF	TGTGCCAGCAGGACAAGCGGGGCCTTCTCCTATAATTCACCCCTCCACTTT
TRBV6-1	-	TRBJ1-5	TRBD1	CASSPDRGPQHF	TGTGCCAGCAGCCCCGACAGGGGCCCCCAGCATTTT
TRBV5-1	-	TRBJ2-1	TRBD2	CASSLGGGGSYNEQFF	TGCGCCAGCAGCTTGGGAGGCGGGGGCTCCTACAATGAGCAGTTCTTC
TRBV11-3	-	TRBJ2-7	-	CASSFVRQTYYEQYF	TGTGCCAGCAGCTTCGTACGGCAGACCTACTACGAGCAGTACTTC
TRBV28	-	TRBJ1-3	-	CASTVPGERNTIYF	TGTGCCAGCACCGTCCCCGGGGAAAGAAACACCATATATTTT
TRBV19	few	TRBJ1-1	TRBD1	CASTQGEKLTEAFF	TGTGCCAGTACCCAGGGGGAGAAGTTAACTGAAGCTTTCTTT
TRBV7-2	-	TRBJ2-3	-	CASSSPANHLALDTQYF	TGTGCCAGCAGCTCCCCCGCTAATCACCTAGCGTTAGATACGCAGTATTTT
TRBV4-1	few	TRBJ1-5	-	CASSQEGGSGQPQHF	TGCGCCAGCAGCCAAGAGGGGGGTTCGGGTCAGCCCCAGCATTTT
TRBV27	-	TRBJ2-4	-	CASSLFGKNIQYF	TGTGCCAGCAGTTTATTTGGGAAAAACATTCAGTACTTC
TRBV19	-	TRBJ2-7	TRBD2	CASSTNLAGGAEQYF	TGTGCCAGTAGCACCAATCTAGCGGGGGGAGCCGAGCAGTACTTC
TRBV28	-	TRBJ1-2	-	CASSFRQQTPVYGYTF	TGTGCCAGCAGTTTCCGGCAGCAAACGCCCGTCTATGGCTACACCTTC
TRBV6-1	few	TRBJ1-1	TRBD1	CASRDRGDTEAFF	TGTGCCAGCAGGGACAGGGGAGACACTGAAGCTTTCTTT
TRBV7-8	-	TRBJ2-6	-	CASSLEGSGANVLTF	TGTGCCAGCAGCTTAGAGGGTTCTGGGGCCAACGTCCTGACTTTC
TRBV6-1	-	TRBJ1-1	-	CAGSPVVLNTEAFF	TGTGCCGGCAGCCCCGTAGTGCTGAACACTGAAGCTTTCTTT
TRBV7-9	few	TRBJ1-6	-	CASSLKGSSYNSPLHF	TGTGCCAGCAGCTTAAAAGGGAGCTCCTATAATTCACCCCTCCACTTT
TRBV20-1	-	TRBJ2-3	-	CSANPPGLPDTQYF	TGCAGTGCTAACCCGCCGGGGCTCCCAGATACGCAGTATTTT
TRBV27	few	TRBJ2-5	-	CASNQGGTQYF	TGTGCCAGCAATCAGGGAGGGACCCAGTACTTC
TRBV6-1	few	TRBJ2-1	TRBD1	CASIPQGAGNEQFF	TGTGCCAGCATTCCACAGGGGGCGGGCAATGAGCAGTTCTTC
TRBV28	-	TRBJ2-3	-	CASSLPTDTQYF	TGTGCCAGCAGTTTGCCCACAGATACGCAGTATTTT
TRBV6-2/TRBV6-3	few	TRBJ1-5	-	CASSLIRVQPQHF	TGTGCCAGCAGTTTAATCAGGGTTCAGCCCCAGCATTTT
TRBV7-8	few	TRBJ1-5	-	CASSLEAGTQVAFQPQHF	TGTGCCAGCAGCTTAGAAGCAGGGACCCAGGTCGCATTTCAGCCCCAGCATTTT
TRBV7-6	-	TRBJ2-7	TRBD1	CASSLEDRDYEQYF	TGTGCCAGCAGCTTAGAAGACAGGGACTACGAGCAGTACTTC
TRBV28	-	TRBJ1-1	-	CASSFFGPGNTEAFF	TGTGCCAGCAGTTTCTTTGGGCCGGGGAACACTGAAGCTTTCTTT
TRBV7-3	-	TRBJ2-1	-	CASSPYRGAEQFF	TGTGCCAGCTCACCCTACCGGGGAGCCGAGCAGTTCTTC
TRBV20-1	few	TRBJ2-7	-	CSASQSYEQYF	TGCAGTGCTAGTCAGTCCTACGAGCAGTACTTC
TRBV6-1	-	TRBJ1-5	-	CASSRRSPVSNQPQHF	TGTGCCAGCAGTCGACGGTCGCCCGTCAGCAATCAGCCCCAGCATTTT
TRBV20-1	-	TRBJ2-3	TRBD2	CSARDLGQAGGPNTDTQYF	TGCAGTGCTAGAGATCTGGGTCAAGCGGGGGGTCCTAACACAGATACGCAGTATTTT
TRBV7-2	once	TRBJ2-2	-	CASGLNTGELFF	TGTGCCAGCGGTCTAAACACCGGGGAGCTGTTTTTT
TRBV25-1	-	TRBJ2-3	TRBD1	CASSETGGWGDTQYF	TGTGCCAGCAGTGAAACAGGGGGCTGGGGAGATACGCAGTATTTT
TRBV7-6	-	TRBJ2-1	-	CASSIRDGRGDEQFF	TGTGCCAGCAGCATCCGGGACGGACGCGGAGATGAGCAGTTCTTC
TRBV7-9	-	TRBJ1-2	-	CASSFDRRVNYGYTF	TGTGCCAGCAGTTTTGACCGCAGAGTAAACTATGGCTACACCTTC
TRBV7-9	-	TRBJ2-3	TRBD2	CASSLSALAGSTDTQYF	TGTGCCAGCAGCTTATCGGCTCTAGCGGGGAGCACAGATACGCAGTATTTT
TRBV6-2/TRBV6-3	-	TRBJ1-6	TRBD1	CASMDRGNSPLHF	TGTGCCAGCATGGACAGGGGAAATTCACCCCTCCACTTT
TRBV6-5	-	TRBJ1-2	-	CASSYSNVRVIEGYTF	TGTGCCAGCAGTTACTCGAACGTCAGGGTAATAGAAGGCTACACCTTC
TRBV4-1	-	TRBJ1-2	-	CASSPQSAGGTRGYTF	TGCGCCAGCAGCCCCCAGTCGGCCGGGGGAACGCGGGGCTACACCTTC
TRBV20-1	-	TRBJ1-5	TRBD1	CSATTGYHQPQHF	TGCAGTGCTACGACAGGGTATCATCAGCCCCAGCATTTT
TRBV20-1	-	TRBJ1-2	-	CSAIAATYGYTF	TGCAGTGCTATTGCGGCAACCTATGGCTACACCTTC
TRBV7-9	once	TRBJ2-7	-	CASSLEVGPVFEQYF	TGTGCCAGCAGCTTAGAGGTGGGGCCGGTCTTCGAGCAGTACTTC
TRBV20-1	few	TRBJ2-3	TRBD2	CSARQATSGGTDTQYF	TGCAGTGCTAGACAGGCTACTAGCGGGGGGACAGATACGCAGTATTTT
TRBV25-1	once	TRBJ1-3	TRBD1	CASSVRQGTGNTIYF	TGTGCCAGCAGTGTGCGACAGGGAACTGGAAACACCATATATTTT
TRBV15	-	TRBJ2-7	TRBD1	CATSRDLGDRGFASEQYF	TGTGCCACCAGCAGAGATCTTGGAGACAGGGGGTTTGCGAGCGAGCAGTACTTC
TRBV20-1	few	TRBJ2-3	TRBD2	CSVREGSGGAYKKDTQYF	TGCAGTGTTCGAGAGGGCAGCGGGGGGGCCTATAAGAAAGATACGCAGTATTTT
TRBV7-9	few	TRBJ2-1	-	CASSPTGITANEQFF	TGTGCCAGCAGCCCGACCGGGATTACAGCTAATGAGCAGTTCTTC
TRBV3-1	-	TRBJ2-5	-	CASSPLRGYQETQYF	TGTGCCAGCAGCCCCCTCCGTGGGTACCAAGAGACCCAGTACTTC